Listed below are T cell receptor beta chains from one sample, sequenced in a study of T cell repertoires in cytomegalovirus infection. TCRdb re-analysed the reads in MiXCR, keeping a single row per CDR3 protein. The sample yields about 500,000 distinct CDR3 sequences, roughly a third seen once. No antigen has been identified for these receptors. Specimen: cultured PBMCs, collected from culture after CMV antigen stimulation. Receptor source: a human donor in good health (CMV status not recorded). Some clones in this sample may be carry-over from other donors' samples. CDR3s include the opening cysteine and the closing phenylalanine or tryptophan. The D gene is left open where the match is weak. The size entry is marked missing in some rows and otherwise reads once, few, many or a size class.

TRBV12-3/TRBV12-4	TRBJ2-1	TRBD2	-	17	CASSSDRTSGRPNEQFF	TGTGCCAGCAGTTCGGACCGGACTAGCGGGAGACCCAATGAGCAGTTCTTC
TRBV11-1	TRBJ2-5	-	many	14	CASSPAGTQETQYF	TGTGCCAGCAGCCCGGCGGGTACCCAAGAGACCCAGTACTTC
TRBV5-3	TRBJ1-6	-	-	15	CASSLAKAGNSPLHF	TGTGCCAGCAGCTTGGCTAAAGCGGGTAATTCACCCCTCCACTTT
TRBV6-2/TRBV6-3	TRBJ1-1	TRBD1	-	15	CASSHRGSGNTEAFF	TGTGCCAGCAGTCACAGGGGATCGGGGAACACTGAAGCTTTCTTT
TRBV11-2	TRBJ2-7	-	few	14	CASSAPGRQYEQYF	TGTGCCAGCAGCGCGCCGGGACGACAGTACGAGCAGTACTTC
TRBV28	TRBJ2-3	-	-	17	CASSPLSPVRATDTQYF	TGTGCCAGCAGTCCCCTCAGTCCTGTGAGGGCGACAGATACGCAGTATTTT
TRBV7-9	TRBJ2-1	TRBD2	many	20	CASSEPFEREVQTSYNEQFF	TGTGCCAGCAGCGAGCCGTTTGAGCGGGAGGTCCAGACCTCCTACAATGAGCAGTTCTTC
TRBV12-3/TRBV12-4	TRBJ1-5	TRBD1	few	15	CASRRDSNSNQPQHF	TGTGCCAGCAGGAGGGACAGCAATAGCAATCAGCCCCAGCATTTT
TRBV5-4	TRBJ2-5	TRBD1	once	17	CASSLAIGYRGQETQYF	TGTGCCAGCAGCTTGGCCATCGGTTACAGGGGACAAGAGACCCAGTACTTC
TRBV18	TRBJ1-1	TRBD1	once	13	CASSQGAPTEAFF	TGTGCCAGCTCCCAGGGGGCGCCCACTGAAGCTTTCTTT
TRBV7-9	TRBJ2-4	-	-	17	CASSLAPPGWTKNIQYF	TGTGCCAGCAGCTTAGCCCCACCGGGCTGGACCAAAAACATTCAGTACTTC
TRBV28	TRBJ2-5	-	few	13	CASSPAREETQYF	TGTGCCAGCAGTCCAGCCAGGGAAGAGACCCAGTACTTC
TRBV11-2	TRBJ2-1	TRBD2	many	13	CASSKREYGEQFF	TGTGCCAGCAGCAAGCGGGAGTACGGTGAGCAGTTCTTC
TRBV12-3/TRBV12-4	TRBJ2-1	TRBD2	-	15	CASSLSGRAQNEQFF	TGTGCCAGCAGTCTAAGCGGGAGGGCCCAGAATGAGCAGTTCTTC
TRBV19	TRBJ2-1	-	few	13	CASHRDSYNEQFF	TGTGCCAGCCATCGGGACTCCTACAATGAGCAGTTCTTC
TRBV12-3/TRBV12-4	TRBJ1-1	-	few	13	CASSRRGGPEAFF	TGTGCCAGCAGTCGTCGGGGGGGGCCGGAAGCTTTCTTT
TRBV14	TRBJ1-3	-	-	16	CASSPMAGVGRNTIYF	TGTGCCAGCAGCCCGATGGCGGGAGTCGGACGAAACACCATATATTTT
TRBV7-2	TRBJ1-3	-	-	15	CASSLLRGAGNTIYF	TGTGCCAGCAGCTTACTACGGGGGGCCGGAAACACCATATATTTT
TRBV4-1	TRBJ1-3	-	few	15	CASSQDQGSGNTIYF	TGCGCCAGCAGCCAAGATCAGGGATCTGGAAACACCATATATTTT
TRBV27	TRBJ1-1	-	few	15	CASSPIRVLDTEAFF	TGTGCCAGCAGTCCGATCAGGGTCTTGGACACTGAAGCTTTCTTT
TRBV7-2	TRBJ2-1	-	many	14	CASSHLDGRNEQFF	TGTGCCAGCAGCCACTTAGATGGGCGGAATGAGCAGTTCTTC
TRBV12-3/TRBV12-4	TRBJ2-3	-	few	16	CASSLVGARGTDTQYF	TGTGCCAGCAGTTTGGTTGGAGCCCGGGGCACAGATACGCAGTATTTT
TRBV7-2	TRBJ2-3	-	-	15	CASSIRPSGTDTQYF	TGTGCCAGCAGCATTCGCCCTAGCGGCACAGATACGCAGTATTTT
TRBV20-1	TRBJ2-1	-	-	15	CSAKTLRVSYNEQFF	TGCAGTGCTAAAACCTTGCGGGTCTCCTACAATGAGCAGTTCTTC
TRBV7-8	TRBJ1-5	TRBD1	-	14	CASSKGQGSQPQHF	TGTGCCAGCAGCAAGGGACAGGGGTCTCAGCCCCAGCATTTT
TRBV9	TRBJ2-2	TRBD1	once	15	CASSVEGTGHGELFF	TGTGCCAGCAGCGTAGAGGGGACAGGCCACGGGGAGCTGTTTTTT
TRBV7-3	TRBJ2-6	-	few	19	CASSLTSGAFSSGANVLTF	TGTGCCAGCAGCTTAACGTCCGGGGCCTTCAGCTCTGGGGCCAACGTCCTGACTTTC
TRBV7-2	TRBJ1-6	-	few	14	CASSLQGFASPLHF	TGTGCCAGCAGCTTACAGGGGTTTGCTTCACCCCTCCACTTT
TRBV12-3/TRBV12-4	TRBJ2-1	-	-	13	CASSLEDVHEQFF	TGTGCCAGCAGTTTAGAAGACGTCCATGAGCAGTTCTTC
TRBV7-8	TRBJ2-3	TRBD2	-	17	CASSPRRTSGRADTQYF	TGTGCCAGCAGCCCAAGAAGGACTAGCGGGAGAGCAGATACGCAGTATTTT
TRBV6-2/TRBV6-3	TRBJ2-1	-	few	12	CASSFGRNEQFF	TGTGCCAGCAGTTTCGGTAGAAATGAGCAGTTCTTC
TRBV5-1	TRBJ2-7	-	few	17	CASSLASNRVFSYEQYF	TGCGCCAGCAGCTTGGCCTCCAACAGGGTTTTCTCCTACGAGCAGTACTTC
TRBV20-1	TRBJ1-1	TRBD1	-	15	CSARAGTGGFPEAFF	TGCAGTGCTAGGGCCGGGACAGGGGGATTCCCTGAAGCTTTCTTT
TRBV7-9	TRBJ1-1	-	many	16	CASSLPQGSGNTEAFF	TGTGCCAGCAGCTTACCACAGGGATCTGGGAACACTGAAGCTTTCTTT
TRBV11-2	TRBJ1-6	-	-	16	CASSLVRGGQNSPLHF	TGTGCCAGCAGCTTAGTGCGGGGCGGGCAGAATTCACCCCTCCACTTT
TRBV20-1	TRBJ2-2	TRBD2	-	15	CSARGGLAGAGELFF	TGCAGTGCTAGAGGCGGCCTAGCGGGGGCCGGGGAGCTGTTTTTT
TRBV7-9	TRBJ1-5	-	few	15	CASSLLGEGNQPQHF	TGTGCCAGCAGCTTACTTGGGGAGGGCAATCAGCCCCAGCATTTT
TRBV5-5	TRBJ2-1	TRBD2	few	15	CASTPRLADYNEQFF	TGTGCCAGCACTCCCAGACTAGCGGACTACAATGAGCAGTTCTTC
TRBV7-9	TRBJ2-5	TRBD2	-	13	CASSASGRETQYF	TGTGCCAGCAGCGCTAGCGGGAGAGAGACCCAGTACTTC
TRBV4-1	TRBJ1-2	TRBD1	few	15	CASSHHRTGIYGYTF	TGCGCCAGCAGCCACCACCGGACAGGGATCTATGGCTACACCTTC
TRBV7-3	TRBJ2-5	-	-	14	CASSLELVKETQYF	TGTGCCAGCAGCTTAGAACTAGTTAAAGAGACCCAGTACTTC
TRBV20-1	TRBJ2-1	-	-	17	CSIPGTERMFLYNEQFF	TGCAGTATCCCGGGGACTGAACGAATGTTTCTTTACAATGAGCAGTTCTTC
TRBV27	TRBJ1-1	-	-	13	CASSKGPNTEAFF	TGTGCCAGCAGTAAGGGTCCGAACACTGAAGCTTTCTTT
TRBV7-2	TRBJ2-7	TRBD2	few	14	CASRSLAGVGEQYF	TGTGCCAGCAGGTCTCTAGCGGGAGTGGGCGAGCAGTACTTC